The present T cell receptor beta chain was sequenced within a study of blood T cell repertoires in COVID-19. This clone has just a few counts. Profiling relied on immunoSEQ multiplex PCR, and the TCRdb table lists in-frame clones only, not all of them. The data show roughly 200,000 clones, with roughly 90% seen just once and 1.5% to 2% held by the top ten. The CDR3 loop spans 15 amino acids. The V and J ends lost 4 bases and 2 bases respectively, with 13 bases between them. Germline V gives CDR1 SGDLS, CDR2 YYNGEE. This chain connects TRBV9 to TRBJ2-1; D ambiguous. Sequenced material: peripheral blood. The clonotype was recovered from a man aged 18 to 30 with active or convalescent COVID-19. The CDR3 region is CASSPLSVTYNEQFF. The CDR3 DNA reads as TGTGCCAGCAGCCCATTAAGCGTAACCTACAATGAGCAGTTCTTC. The full variable domain, completed using reference TRBV9 and TRBJ2-1, is DSGVTQTPKHLITATGQRVTLRCSPRSGDLSVYWYQQSLDQGLQFLIQYYNGEERAKGNILERFSAQQFPDLHSELNLSSLELGDSALYFCASSPLSVTYNEQFFGPGTRLTVL.